One and the same sample provided the 13 T cell receptor beta chains below, sequenced in a study of liver allograft versus peripheral blood T cells. The wider study: Intrahepatic T cell receptor repertoires from transplanted livers were compared against repertoires in recipients' peripheral blood.

TCRdb ran MiXCR on the reads and lists one entry per CDR3 protein. The sample lists about 14,000 distinct CDR3 sequences, 20% to 25% occurring once. These receptors were obtained from a human patient who had a liver transplant. Some of the T cells may derive from the graft donor.

The chain joins TRBV5-4 to TRBJ1-4; D is unclear. V lost 2 bases to trimming and J lost 5 bases, with 7 bases between them. The CDR3 loop spans 13 amino acids. Germline CDR1 SGHNT, CDR2 YYREEE (reference sequence). The CDR3 is CASSFGRNEKLFF. The CDR3 nucleotides are TGTGCCAGCAGCTTTGGCAGAAATGAAAAACTGTTTTTT.

With respect to this clonotype: Given a much more abundant clone one base away, this may be a read error. The chain carries TRBV5-4 and TRBJ1-1; 7 nucleotides line up with TRBD1. This CDR3 region has 14 residues. V lost 4 bases and J lost 2; bases outside the gene matches: 5. CDR1 SGHNT and CDR2 YYREEE come from the germline V gene (reference sequence). The CDR3 nucleotides read TGTGCCAGCAGCACCGGGACAGTTAACACTGAAGCTTTCTTT. Protein product: CASSTGTVNTEAFF.

The V and J genes are TRBV6-1 and TRBJ1-5; D ambiguous. The CDR3 totals 16 residues. The V gene's germline CDR1 is MNHNS and CDR2 SASEGT. V gave up 2 bases and J gave up 5 bases, with 16 bases separating them. CDR3 in DNA: TGTGCCAGCAGTGAACAGCATGGACGGTTCGATCAGCCCCAGCATTTT. It codes for CASSEQHGRFDQPQHF.

This clonotype was observed a few times. The chain recombines TRBV7-9 with TRBJ2-7, with D possibly TRBD1 on 6 matching bases. The V gene lost 1 base and the J gene lost 4 bases, with 14 bases spanning the gap. The CDR3 length is 15 residues. CDR1 SEHNR and CDR2 FQNEAQ come from the germline V gene (reference sequence). Here the CDR3 reads CASSLGDKVGYEQYF. The CDR3 DNA follows: TGTGCCAGCAGCTTAGGGGACAAAGTAGGTTACGAGCAGTACTTC.

There are many counts of this clonotype. The chain carries TRBV7-3 and TRBJ1-5; 8 bases are shared with TRBD1. The ends lost 0 bases at V and 5 bases at J; junction bases unmatched: 9. CDR1 and CDR2 (germline): SGHTA, FQGTGA. This CDR3 region has 17 residues. As DNA, the CDR3 is TGTGCCAGCAGCTTAACCCTCGGGACAGGTTCGTATCAGCCCCAGCATTTT. This gives the protein CASSLTLGTGSYQPQHF. The full variable domain, with the rest looked up from reference TRBV7-3 and TRBJ1-5, is GAGVSQTPSNKVTEKGKYVELRCDPISGHTALYWYRQSLGQGPEFLIYFQGTGAADDSGLPNDRFFAVRPEGSVSTLKIQRTERGDSAVYLCASSLTLGTGSYQPQHFGDGTRLSIL.

In its sample, this clonotype is medium-sized (0.01 to 0.1%). The CDR3 DNA reads as TGTGCCAGCAGCGCCGGGACAGTTGGGAATTCACCCCTCCACTTT. It is translated as CASSAGTVGNSPLHF. J is TRBJ1-6 and V is TRBV5-4; TRBD1 matches at 7 bases. Germline V gene sequence: CDR1 SGHNT, CDR2 YYREEE (reference sequence). J was trimmed by 7 bases and V by 4 bases; bases with no gene match: 8. CDR3 length: 15 residues.

On this clonotype: A read error may be the cause here, since a much bigger clone is one base away. The genes are TRBV7-9 and TRBJ2-1; no clear D gene. Trimming cost V 2 bases and J 5 bases, with 13 bases left between them. The CDR3 length is 15 residues. Germline CDR1 SEHNR, CDR2 FQNEAQ (reference sequence). CDR3 in DNA: TGTGCCAGCAGCTTAAGTCGGATAGAGAACAATGAGCAGTTCTTC. As protein: CASSLSRIENNEQFF.

In its sample, this clonotype was seen a few times. V usage is TRBV6-1 and J usage is TRBJ2-1; the match to TRBD1 covers 7 bases. Looked up from germline, CDR1 is MNHNS and CDR2 is SASEGT. There are 16 residues in the CDR3. V was clipped by 4 bases and J by 5 bases; unmatched bases: 11. The CDR3 is CASSAPGTALHNEQFF. CDR3 nucleotide sequence: TGTGCCAGCAGTGCCCCAGGGACAGCTTTGCACAATGAGCAGTTCTTC.

The chain couples TRBV20-1 to TRBJ2-7, with D maybe TRBD2 (5 bases). Looked up from germline, CDR1 is DFQATT and CDR2 is SNEGSKA (reference sequence). Between the trimmed V and J ends, which lost 3 bases and 3 bases, there was a span of 15 bases. CDR3 length: 14 amino acids. CDR3 DNA sequence: TGCAGTGCTAGGTCGTCCCACGGGGACTACGAGCAGTACTTC. Its protein is CSARSSHGDYEQYF.

Regarding this clonotype: A clone one base away is much larger, so this may be a read error. This chain connects TRBV7-2 to TRBJ2-1; no clear D. With the DNA end fitting TRBJ1-2 better, the J assignment may be wrong. The CDR3 has 14 amino acids. Per the germline V gene, CDR1 is SGHTA and CDR2 is FQGNSA. Here the CDR3 DNA reads TGTGCCAGCAGTCCTAACCGGGATTCATACTGCTACACCTTC. This encodes CASSPNRDSYCYTF.

Here the CDR3 reads CASSTTGGRGEQYF. The CDR3 DNA is TGTGCCAGTAGTACGACAGGGGGAAGGGGCGAGCAGTACTTC. This rearrangement joins TRBV19 to TRBJ2-7; 9 nucleotides match TRBD1. The trim removed 4 bases at V and 6 bases at J, leaving 7 bases unmatched. This CDR3 has 14 amino acids. CDR1 and CDR2 (germline): LNHDA, SQIVND (reference sequence).

This clonotype is a singleton in its sample. The chain carries TRBV18 and TRBJ1-1; D may be TRBD1 (6 bases). V gave up 8 bases and J gave up 4 bases, with 17 bases separating them. The CDR3 runs to 14 residues. Germline V gene lookup returns CDR1 KGHSH and CDR2 LQKENI. The CDR3 DNA sequence: TGTGCCAGCGTAACAGGGAACGGAGGCACTGAAGCTTTCTTT. Translation gives CASVTGNGGTEAFF.

V and J are TRBV7-2 and TRBJ2-7; possibly TRBD2 for D (6 bases). V lost 4 bases to trimming and J lost 6 bases, with 16 bases between them. The V gene's germline CDR1 is SGHTA and CDR2 FQGNSA. The CDR3 has 14 residues. For the CDR3, the DNA is TGTGCCAGCAGCTCCGCCGGGCGGGGCCGCGAGCAGTACTTC. As protein: CASSSAGRGREQYF.